Each of the 17 T cell receptor beta chains below was sequenced from the same sample in a study of shared T cell receptors in the human thymus (dated by TCRdb to 2020 to 2022). Libraries were prepared through the immunoSEQ multiplex PCR assay. TCRdb mirrors the immuneACCESS table, restricted to in-frame sequences. Some clones are absent from its copies; in checked studies, under half trace to an unresolved V gene, and the reason for the others is unknown. Here the sample has around 67,000 clones; about 96% occur a single time. The ten largest clonotypes hold about 0.033% of the sample. Sequenced input: thymocytes. The receptors here all came from a human donor.

The rearrangement uses TRBV4-3 and TRBJ2-5; D gene uncertain. The end of the DNA aligns better with TRBJ2-7, so the J call may be wrong. Looked up from germline, CDR1 is LGHNA and CDR2 is YSLEER. This CDR3 region has 15 residues. This CDR3 reads CASSQALRLHYEQYF. The DNA for the CDR3 is TGCGCCAGCAGCCAAGCGCTTAGGCTACACTACGAGCAGTACTTC.

The chain carries TRBV28 and TRBJ1-4, with unresolved D. V gave up 3 bases and J gave up 8 bases, with 10 bases separating them. The CDR3 covers 13 residues. CDR1 and CDR2 from the germline V gene are MDHEN and SYDVKM. Here the CDR3 DNA reads TGTGCCAGCAGTTTGATAGGGAAGGAAAAACTGTTTTTT. Protein: CASSLIGKEKLFF.

The chain couples TRBV7-2 to TRBJ2-5, with 7 bases that match TRBD1. The CDR3 sequence is 14 residues long. Germline CDR1 reads SGHTA; CDR2 reads FQGNSA. Trimming cost V 5 bases and J 1 base; bases outside gene matches: 4. The CDR3 is CASSTRQGQETQYF. The CDR3 coding sequence is TGTGCCAGCAGCACCCGACAGGGCCAAGAGACCCAGTACTTC.

The chain employs TRBV6-4 and TRBJ2-1; D is possibly TRBD1 (5 bases). The CDR3 is made up of 16 amino acids. V was pared by 6 bases and J by 8 bases, with 23 bases between. Germline V gene lookup returns CDR1 MRHNA and CDR2 SNTAGT. The CDR3 nucleotides read TGTGCCAGCAGCCCAAGGAACAGGTTACGGTTCCATGAGCAGTTCTTC. Amino acid sequence: CASSPRNRLRFHEQFF.

The gene calls are TRBV14 and TRBJ2-7; 9 bases line up with TRBD1. Germline V CDR1 and CDR2: SGHDN, FVKESK. CDR3 size: 16 residues. Unmatched junction bases numbered 10, after V lost 1 base and J lost 6 bases. The CDR3 DNA reads TGTGCCAGCAGCCAAGGGGACAGGGAGGATATGGGCGAGCAGTACTTC. Residues: CASSQGDREDMGEQYF.

The V gene is TRBV5-6, the J gene TRBJ1-1, with D perhaps TRBD1 (6 bases). CDR1 is SGHDT, CDR2 YYEEEE, per germline. V dropped 0 bases and J dropped 6 bases, with 15 bases sitting between them. This CDR3 contains 15 residues. This CDR3 reads CASSLATPGDAEAFF. CDR3 in DNA: TGTGCCAGCAGCTTGGCCACTCCAGGGGATGCTGAAGCTTTCTTT. The complete variable domain, with remaining parts taken from reference TRBV5-6 and TRBJ1-1, reads DAGVTQSPTHLIKTRGQQVTLRCSPKSGHDTVSWYQQALGQGPQFIFQYYEEEERQRGNFPDRFSGHQFPNYSSELNVNALLLGDSALYLCASSLATPGDAEAFFGQGTRLTVV.

This chain links TRBV7-3 with TRBJ2-6; D ambiguous. The germline gives CDR1 SGHTA, CDR2 FQGTGA. The CDR3 runs to 16 residues. With 5 bases removed from V and 1 base from J, the gap between germline ends came to 12 bases. CDR3 sequence reads: CASSGTIHSGANVLTF. In nucleotides, the CDR3 is TGTGCCAGCAGCGGCACAATCCATTCTGGGGCCAACGTCCTGACTTTC.

This clone has a single count. For the CDR3, the DNA is TGTGCCTGGAGCCTTACCGGGGAGAGCTCCTATAATTCACCCCTCCACTTT. This encodes CAWSLTGESSYNSPLHF. The V and J genes are TRBV30 and TRBJ1-6; no definite D call. This CDR3 is 17 amino acids long. Per the germline V gene, CDR1 is GTSNPN and CDR2 is SVGIG (reference sequence). Trimming removed 3 bases at V and 0 bases at J, with 15 bases between.

On this clone itself: A read error may account for a junction end that differs from germline. The J gene is TRBJ1-2, the V gene TRBV6-1; D is unresolved. The V gene's germline CDR1 is MNHNS and CDR2 SASEGT. The CDR3 contains 16 residues. For the CDR3, the DNA is TGTGCCATCAGTGATAACCTATTTAGGGCTAACTATGGCTACACCTTC. Its translation is CAISDNLFRANYGYTF.

The gene calls are TRBV25-1 and TRBJ1-5; D perhaps matches TRBD1 (5 bases). Germline loops: CDR1 MGHDK, CDR2 SYGVNS. This CDR3 has 14 residues. Trimming pared 8 bases from V and 2 bases from J, leaving 13 bases between. The CDR3 nucleotides are TGTGCCAGCGCGGTGGGGGGGGGCAATCAGCCCCAGCATTTT. Translation gives CASAVGGGNQPQHF.

This sequence joins TRBV7-6 and TRBJ2-1; 9 bases match TRBD2. The CDR3 contains 20 residues. Per germline, CDR1 SGHVS and CDR2 FNYEAQ. Trimming cost V 2 bases and J 10 bases; bases outside gene matches: 24. CDR3 protein: CASSLLKAGGPQGHIGEQFF. Written as DNA, the CDR3 is TGTGCCAGCAGCTTACTAAAGGCGGGGGGGCCTCAGGGACACATAGGAGAGCAGTTCTTC.

This chain links TRBV27 with TRBJ2-1; 7 positions match TRBD1. Germline CDR1 MNHEY, CDR2 SMNVEV (reference sequence). The V gene end was trimmed by 4 bases and the J gene end by 7 bases; junction bases not matched to a gene: 10. The length of the CDR3 is 15 residues. Here the CDR3 reads CASSSNRGPQNEQFF. The CDR3 DNA reads as TGTGCCAGCAGTTCCAACAGGGGCCCCCAAAATGAGCAGTTCTTC.

The chain joins TRBV5-1 to TRBJ2-7; 10 nucleotides line up with TRBD1. Losses at the gene ends were 4 bases for V and 1 base for J; bases not matched to a gene: 11. The CDR3 contains 17 residues. Germline-derived CDR1 and CDR2 are SGHRS and YFSETQ. The CDR3 DNA reads TGCGCCAGCAGCCCCTCGAGGACAGGGGGTAATTCCTACGAGCAGTACTTC. It is translated as CASSPSRTGGNSYEQYF.

The chain employs TRBV9 and TRBJ1-2; a possible D gene is TRBD1 (6 bases). With 0 bases removed from V and 5 bases from J, the gap between germline ends came to 11 bases. CDR1 is SGDLS, CDR2 YYNGEE, per germline. The CDR3 is 14 amino acids. CDR3 amino acids: CASSVGGQLYGYTF. CDR3 in DNA: TGTGCCAGCAGCGTAGGAGGACAGCTTTATGGCTACACCTTC.

A single count supports this clone. The chain combines TRBV5-6 with TRBJ1-5; D call uncertain. The V end was cut by 1 base, the J end by 0 bases, with 11 bases between. CDR3 size: 16 residues. Germline CDR1 and CDR2: SGHDT and YYEEEE. In DNA, the CDR3 is TGTGCCAGCAGCTTGAAAGTCCCGGATAGCAATCAGCCCCAGCATTTT. Its protein is CASSLKVPDSNQPQHF.

The chain combines TRBV5-1 with TRBJ1-2, with 7 positions matching TRBD1. Germline V gene data show CDR1 as SGHRS and CDR2 as YFSETQ. The length of the CDR3 is 15 residues. V trimming: 2 bases; J trimming: 5 bases; junction bases outside the gene matches: 9. The CDR3 here is CASSLLWTGAYGYTF. The CDR3 bases are TGCGCCAGCAGCTTATTATGGACAGGTGCATATGGCTACACCTTC.

This clone has just one count. The chain uses TRBV5-5 and TRBJ1-6; 7 bases align to TRBD1. The CDR3 sequence is 15 residues long. J was trimmed by 9 bases and V by 0 bases; bases with no gene match: 6. CDR1 and CDR2 from the germline V gene are SGHKS and YYEKEE (reference sequence). CDR3 region: CASSLGQGKVSPLHF. CDR3 in DNA: TGTGCCAGCAGCTTGGGACAGGGCAAAGTTTCACCCCTCCACTTT.